This TCR beta chain was profiled in a study of vaccination effects on CD4 cells after COVID-19. Overall study: Pools of viral peptides were used by the ViraFEST assay to expand antigen-specific CD4+ T cells ahead of sequencing.

This CDR3 spans 13 amino acids. Between the trimmed V and J ends, which lost 5 bases and 3 bases, there was a span of 11 bases. Researchers isolated CD4+ T cells once approximately eleven days of culture had elapsed. Vaccinated recipients, who were negative for nucleocapsid antibodies, had no history of SARS-CoV-2 infection. Replacing half the medium with IL-2 medium was done on days 3 and 7. Notes on this clone: Its specificity is unknown.

TCRdb's copy holds only in-frame clones and misses some; the assay was immunoSEQ multiplex PCR. The sample shows some 27,000 clones, 65% of them seen only once. The V and J genes are TRBV12-3 or TRBV12-4 and TRBJ2-7; D remains ambiguous. The receptor was isolated from a human donor who received a COVID-19 vaccine. Sequences were derived from CD4+ T cells from PBMCs cultured without peptide, sampled before COVID-19 vaccination. CDR3 residues: CASSIQESYEQYF. The DNA for the CDR3 is TGTGCCAGCAGTATCCAGGAGAGCTACGAGCAGTACTTC.